This T cell receptor beta chain comes out of a study of monozygotic twins with inflammatory bowel disease. CDR3 length: 15 amino acids. CDR1 is SQVTM, CDR2 ANQGSEA, per germline. One entry per CDR3 protein, without DNA, is what TCRdb gives after re-calling the 5' RACE reads. This repertoire includes around 150,000 distinct CDR3 sequences. The sample was blood. The sequence derives from a human donor with ulcerative colitis or Crohn's disease, or a healthy co-twin of an affected twin (not recorded which). The V and J genes are TRBV29-1 and TRBJ2-2; there is no DNA to check the TCRdb D call of TRBD1. The CDR3 reads CSASSTGVNTGELFF.